This is a list of T cell receptor beta chains from one sample in a study of cytomegalovirus exposure and HLA in healthy donors. Method: immunoSEQ multiplex PCR; TCRdb's copy keeps in-frame clones and lacks some. The sample yields fewer than 150,000 clones, over 70% seen once. The sequenced sample was PBMCs. These receptors all stem from a man between 40 and 49 years old in good health and CMV-seropositive. The CDR3 runs from the conserved cysteine through the conserved F or W. Fields, in order: J gene, V gene, CDR3 length, D gene, clone size, CDR3 protein, CDR3 DNA. The D gene is left open where the match is weak. For some rows the clone size is stated as once, few or many, or as a class when expanded; others skip it.

j_gene: TRBJ1-6; v_gene: TRBV7-8; len: 13; d_gene: NA; abundance: few; CDR3aa: CASSTRQPRPLHF; CDR3nt: TGTGCCAGCAGCACGCGACAGCCGCGACCCCTCCACTTT
j_gene: TRBJ2-2; v_gene: TRBV5-1; len: 17; d_gene: TRBD1; abundance: NA; CDR3aa: CASSQNQQGALAGELFF; CDR3nt: TGCGCCAGCAGCCAAAATCAACAGGGGGCGCTTGCCGGGGAGCTGTTTTTT
j_gene: TRBJ1-2; v_gene: TRBV7-9; len: 14; d_gene: TRBD1; abundance: NA; CDR3aa: CASSLRQGNYGYTF; CDR3nt: TGTGCCAGCAGCCTTCGACAGGGGAACTATGGCTACACCTTC
j_gene: TRBJ2-7; v_gene: TRBV10-3; len: 14; d_gene: TRBD1; abundance: NA; CDR3aa: CAIRRTGSSYEQYF; CDR3nt: TGTGCCATCAGGAGGACAGGAAGCTCCTACGAGCAGTACTTC
j_gene: TRBJ2-7; v_gene: TRBV2; len: 17; d_gene: TRBD1; abundance: few; CDR3aa: CASSEAGWDRSSYEQYF; CDR3nt: TGTGCCAGCAGTGAAGCTGGTTGGGACAGGAGCTCCTACGAGCAGTACTTC
j_gene: TRBJ2-1; v_gene: TRBV5-1; len: 17; d_gene: TRBD2; abundance: NA; CDR3aa: CASSSGLAGGNYNEQFF; CDR3nt: TGCGCCAGCAGCTCTGGACTAGCGGGGGGCAATTACAATGAGCAGTTCTTC
j_gene: TRBJ1-2; v_gene: TRBV9; len: 11; d_gene: NA; abundance: NA; CDR3aa: CAGTSPGGYTF; CDR3nt: TGTGCCGGCACTTCTCCAGGGGGCTACACCTTC
j_gene: TRBJ1-5; v_gene: TRBV4-3; len: 15; d_gene: NA; abundance: NA; CDR3aa: CASSQDLQGNQPQHF; CDR3nt: TGCGCCAGCAGCCAAGATCTCCAGGGAAATCAGCCCCAGCATTTT
j_gene: TRBJ1-1; v_gene: TRBV2; len: 12; d_gene: TRBD1; abundance: NA; CDR3aa: CASSEDRFEAFF; CDR3nt: TGTGCCAGCAGTGAGGACAGGTTTGAAGCTTTCTTT
j_gene: TRBJ1-6; v_gene: TRBV6-6; len: 14; d_gene: TRBD1; abundance: NA; CDR3aa: CASNTGGHNSPLHF; CDR3nt: TGTGCCAGCAATACAGGGGGACATAATTCACCCCTCCACTTT
j_gene: TRBJ1-2; v_gene: TRBV7-9; len: 18; d_gene: TRBD1; abundance: NA; CDR3aa: CASSLALARDRGGYGYTF; CDR3nt: TGTGCCAGCAGCTTAGCCCTAGCCCGGGACAGGGGGGGCTATGGCTACACCTTC
j_gene: TRBJ2-1; v_gene: TRBV19; len: 16; d_gene: NA; abundance: NA; CDR3aa: CASRLVGGPASDEQFF; CDR3nt: TGTGCCAGTAGGTTAGTGGGGGGGCCCGCGTCCGATGAGCAGTTCTTC
j_gene: TRBJ2-1; v_gene: TRBV13; len: 15; d_gene: TRBD2; abundance: NA; CDR3aa: CASSLRLAVYNEQFF; CDR3nt: TGTGCCAGCAGCTTGCGACTAGCAGTCTACAATGAGCAGTTCTTC
j_gene: TRBJ2-2; v_gene: TRBV19; len: 14; d_gene: NA; abundance: NA; CDR3aa: CASSIAGVAGELFF; CDR3nt: TGTGCCAGTAGTATAGCGGGAGTCGCCGGGGAGCTGTTTTTT
j_gene: TRBJ1-2; v_gene: TRBV2; len: 14; d_gene: NA; abundance: NA; CDR3aa: CASSQGIANYGYTF; CDR3nt: TGTGCCAGCAGCCAGGGGATTGCTAACTATGGCTACACCTTC
j_gene: TRBJ2-5; v_gene: TRBV19; len: 13; d_gene: TRBD1; abundance: NA; CDR3aa: CASRQGAGETQYF; CDR3nt: TGTGCCAGTAGGCAGGGGGCCGGCGAGACCCAGTACTTC
j_gene: TRBJ1-2; v_gene: TRBV27; len: 15; d_gene: NA; abundance: few; CDR3aa: CASSLSTGLNYGYTF; CDR3nt: TGTGCCAGCAGTTTATCCACGGGGTTGAACTATGGCTACACCTTC
j_gene: TRBJ2-2; v_gene: TRBV7-9; len: 15; d_gene: NA; abundance: NA; CDR3aa: CASSSFSSLNGELFF; CDR3nt: TGTGCCAGCAGCTCATTCTCTAGCTTAAACGGGGAGCTGTTTTTT
j_gene: TRBJ1-2; v_gene: TRBV7-2; len: 12; d_gene: NA; abundance: once; CDR3aa: CASSNRQYGYTF; CDR3nt: TGTGCCAGCAGCAATAGACAGTATGGCTACACCTTC
j_gene: TRBJ2-7; v_gene: TRBV29-1; len: 16; d_gene: TRBD1; abundance: NA; CDR3aa: CSVEAGTGGYPYEQYF; CDR3nt: TGCAGCGTTGAGGCCGGGACAGGGGGCTACCCCTACGAGCAGTACTTC
j_gene: TRBJ2-1; v_gene: TRBV7-6; len: 15; d_gene: TRBD2; abundance: few; CDR3aa: CASSLTGGPDNEQFF; CDR3nt: TGTGCCAGCAGCTTAACGGGGGGGCCCGACAATGAGCAGTTCTTC
j_gene: TRBJ2-1; v_gene: TRBV10-3; len: 16; d_gene: TRBD2; abundance: once; CDR3aa: CAISESIAGGPNEQFF; CDR3nt: TGTGCCATCAGTGAGTCGATAGCGGGAGGGCCGAATGAGCAGTTCTTC
j_gene: TRBJ2-5; v_gene: TRBV5-1; len: 12; d_gene: TRBD2; abundance: once; CDR3aa: CASSPGGETQYF; CDR3nt: TGCGCCAGCAGCCCGGGGGGAGAGACCCAGTACTTC
j_gene: TRBJ1-3; v_gene: TRBV7-2; len: 14; d_gene: NA; abundance: once; CDR3aa: CASTSRATTDTIYF; CDR3nt: TGTGCCAGCACCTCCAGGGCCACGACGGACACCATATATTTT
j_gene: TRBJ1-2; v_gene: TRBV4-3; len: 16; d_gene: TRBD1; abundance: NA; CDR3aa: CASSHQKTGINYGYTF; CDR3nt: TGCGCCAGCAGCCACCAAAAGACAGGGATTAACTATGGCTACACCTTC
j_gene: TRBJ1-5; v_gene: TRBV7-9; len: 13; d_gene: TRBD1; abundance: few; CDR3aa: CASSLGQGLTQHF; CDR3nt: TGTGCCAGCAGCTTAGGACAGGGACTGACCCAGCATTTT
j_gene: TRBJ1-1; v_gene: TRBV5-1; len: 20; d_gene: NA; abundance: few; CDR3aa: CASSRVGAQRTDTWDTEAFF; CDR3nt: TGCGCCAGCAGCAGGGTTGGGGCCCAAAGGACAGATACATGGGACACTGAAGCTTTCTTT
j_gene: TRBJ2-2; v_gene: TRBV27; len: 12; d_gene: NA; abundance: few; CDR3aa: CASRQGSGELFF; CDR3nt: TGTGCCAGCAGGCAGGGGTCCGGGGAGCTGTTTTTT
j_gene: TRBJ2-3; v_gene: TRBV6-6; len: 11; d_gene: NA; abundance: NA; CDR3aa: CASLRSDTQYF; CDR3nt: TGTGCCAGCCTGCGGTCAGATACGCAGTATTTT
j_gene: TRBJ2-1; v_gene: TRBV7-2; len: 15; d_gene: NA; abundance: NA; CDR3aa: CASSSGESSYNEQFF; CDR3nt: TGTGCCAGCAGCTCCGGGGAAAGCTCCTACAATGAGCAGTTCTTC
j_gene: TRBJ2-2; v_gene: TRBV6-5; len: 15; d_gene: NA; abundance: NA; CDR3aa: CASKLRGANTGELFF; CDR3nt: TGTGCCAGCAAACTCAGGGGTGCGAACACCGGGGAGCTGTTTTTT
j_gene: TRBJ2-3; v_gene: TRBV9; len: 15; d_gene: TRBD1; abundance: NA; CDR3aa: CASSLRQGLTDTQYF; CDR3nt: TGTGCCAGCAGCCTAAGACAGGGCCTCACAGATACGCAGTATTTT
j_gene: TRBJ2-4; v_gene: TRBV15; len: 14; d_gene: NA; abundance: once; CDR3aa: CATSPGQVKNIQYF; CDR3nt: TGTGCCACCAGCCCAGGTCAGGTAAAAAACATTCAGTACTTC
j_gene: TRBJ2-2; v_gene: TRBV5-1; len: 15; d_gene: TRBD2; abundance: NA; CDR3aa: CASSLVAGGTGELFF; CDR3nt: TGCGCCAGCAGCTTGGTAGCGGGAGGAACCGGGGAGCTGTTTTTT
j_gene: TRBJ1-4; v_gene: TRBV7-9; len: 14; d_gene: NA; abundance: once; CDR3aa: CASSFTGPNEKLFF; CDR3nt: TGTGCCAGCAGCTTTACAGGGCCTAATGAAAAACTGTTTTTT
j_gene: TRBJ2-2; v_gene: TRBV7-8; len: 15; d_gene: TRBD1; abundance: NA; CDR3aa: CASKQGATNTGELFF; CDR3nt: TGTGCCAGCAAACAGGGGGCAACGAACACCGGGGAGCTGTTTTTT
j_gene: TRBJ2-7; v_gene: TRBV21-1; len: 17; d_gene: NA; abundance: NA; CDR3aa: CASSMDSGRLRSYEQYF; CDR3nt: TGTGCCAGCAGCATGGATAGCGGGAGGCTCCGTAGCTACGAGCAGTACTTC
j_gene: TRBJ2-7; v_gene: TRBV19; len: 14; d_gene: TRBD2; abundance: NA; CDR3aa: CASSIGGEGYEQYF; CDR3nt: TGTGCCAGTAGTATCGGAGGGGAGGGATACGAGCAGTACTTC
j_gene: TRBJ2-7; v_gene: TRBV19; len: 14; d_gene: NA; abundance: NA; CDR3aa: CASSATRIAYEQYF; CDR3nt: TGTGCCAGTAGTGCCACTCGTATTGCCTACGAGCAGTACTTC
j_gene: TRBJ1-1; v_gene: TRBV10-2; len: 12; d_gene: TRBD1; abundance: few; CDR3aa: CASAGQGAEAFF; CDR3nt: TGCGCCAGCGCGGGACAGGGGGCTGAAGCTTTCTTT